This record concerns one T cell receptor beta chain sequence. Original processing notes: The authors estimated nucleated cell counts from reference gene primer amplification. Sequenced by immunoSEQ multiplex PCR; TCRdb stores in-frame clones only, minus some. The V and J calls and clone size were taken over from that table, and D and trimming were inferred from the DNA. The table shows fewer than 250,000 clones, with about 92% occurring only once. This CDR3 comprises 12 residues. With V trimmed by 3 bases and J by 15 bases, 6 bases remained unmatched. Per the germline V gene, CDR1 is LGHNT and CDR2 is FRNRAP. These data come from a study of blood T cell repertoires in COVID-19. At the level of the study: Samples taken during acute and convalescent COVID-19 were collected in the United States, Italy and Spain. The cDNA or gDNA used as material had been derived from T cells, B-cell-depleted T cells, or PBMCs.

Sequenced: peripheral blood. The chain combines TRBV12-5 with TRBJ2-1, with TRBD1 matching over 9 bases. This receptor was identified in a man between 25 and 39 years old with acute or convalescent COVID-19. The CDR3 loop is CASGFGDRVLFF. The CDR3 DNA is TGTGCTAGTGGTTTCGGGGACAGGGTCTTGTTCTTC.